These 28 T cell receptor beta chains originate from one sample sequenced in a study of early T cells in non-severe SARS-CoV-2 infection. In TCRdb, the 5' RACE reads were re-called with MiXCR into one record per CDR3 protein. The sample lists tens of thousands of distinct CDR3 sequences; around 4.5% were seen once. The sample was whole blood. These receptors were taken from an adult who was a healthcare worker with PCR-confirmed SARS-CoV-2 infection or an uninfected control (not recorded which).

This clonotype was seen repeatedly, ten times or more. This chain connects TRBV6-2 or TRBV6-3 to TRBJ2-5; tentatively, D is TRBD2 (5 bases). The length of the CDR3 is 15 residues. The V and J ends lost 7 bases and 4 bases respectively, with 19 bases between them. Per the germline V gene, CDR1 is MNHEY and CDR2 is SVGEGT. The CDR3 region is CASKNPRERRETQYF. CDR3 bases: TGTGCCAGCAAAAACCCGAGGGAGAGACGAGAGACCCAGTACTTC.

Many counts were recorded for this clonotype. CDR3 DNA sequence: TGCGCCAGCAGCAGGACGATAAGGACAGTCAATTATGGCTACACCTTC. Translation: CASSRTIRTVNYGYTF. The chain uses TRBV10-2 and TRBJ1-2, with D possibly being TRBD1 (6 bases). V dropped 6 bases and J dropped 5 bases, with 22 bases sitting between them. This CDR3 has 16 residues. Per germline, CDR1 WSHSY and CDR2 SAAADI.

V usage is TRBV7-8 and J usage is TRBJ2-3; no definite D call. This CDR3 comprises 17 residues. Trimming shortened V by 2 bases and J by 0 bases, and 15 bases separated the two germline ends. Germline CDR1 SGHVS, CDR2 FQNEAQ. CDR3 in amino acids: CASSLWGVGASTDTQYF. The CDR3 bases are TGTGCCAGCAGCTTATGGGGTGTAGGAGCTAGCACAGATACGCAGTATTTT.

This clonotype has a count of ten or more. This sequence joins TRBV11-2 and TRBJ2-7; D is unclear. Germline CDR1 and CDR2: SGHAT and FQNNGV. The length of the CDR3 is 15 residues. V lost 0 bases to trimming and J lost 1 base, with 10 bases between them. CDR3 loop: CASSLDYGPSYEQYF. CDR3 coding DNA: TGTGCCAGCAGCTTAGATTACGGTCCATCCTACGAGCAGTACTTC. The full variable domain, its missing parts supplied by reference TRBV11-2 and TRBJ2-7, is EAGVAQSPRYKIIEKRQSVAFWCNPISGHATLYWYQQILGQGPKLLIQFQNNGVVDDSQLPKDRFSAERLKGVDSTLKIQPAKLEDSAVYLCASSLDYGPSYEQYFGPGTRLTVT.

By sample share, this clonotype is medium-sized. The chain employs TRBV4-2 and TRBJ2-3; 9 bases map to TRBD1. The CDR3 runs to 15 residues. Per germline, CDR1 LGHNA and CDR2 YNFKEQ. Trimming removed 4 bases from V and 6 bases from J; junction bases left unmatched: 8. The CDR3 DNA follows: TGTGCCAGCAGCCGAGGTACAGGGGGCTCCGATACGCAGTATTTT. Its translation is CASSRGTGGSDTQYF.

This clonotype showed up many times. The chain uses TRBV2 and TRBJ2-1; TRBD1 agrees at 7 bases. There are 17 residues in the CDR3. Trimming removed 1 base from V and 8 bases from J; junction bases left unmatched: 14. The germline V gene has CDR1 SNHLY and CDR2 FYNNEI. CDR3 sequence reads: CASSEVETGLRFDEQFF. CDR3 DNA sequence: TGTGCCAGCAGTGAAGTCGAGACAGGGCTCCGATTCGATGAGCAGTTCTTC. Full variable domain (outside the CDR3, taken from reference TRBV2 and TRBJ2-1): EPEVTQTPSHQVTQMGQEVILRCVPISNHLYFYWYRQILGQKVEFLVSFYNNEISEKSEIFDDQFSVERPDGSNFTLKIRSTKLEDSAMYFCASSEVETGLRFDEQFFGPGTRLTVL.

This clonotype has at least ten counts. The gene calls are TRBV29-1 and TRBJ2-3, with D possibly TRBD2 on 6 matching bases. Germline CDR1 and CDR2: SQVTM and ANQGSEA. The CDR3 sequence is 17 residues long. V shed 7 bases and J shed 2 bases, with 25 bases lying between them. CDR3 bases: TGCAGCGCAAAAGGGCCTAGCGCCGGTGCCCACACAGATACGCAGTATTTT. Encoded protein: CSAKGPSAGAHTDTQYF.

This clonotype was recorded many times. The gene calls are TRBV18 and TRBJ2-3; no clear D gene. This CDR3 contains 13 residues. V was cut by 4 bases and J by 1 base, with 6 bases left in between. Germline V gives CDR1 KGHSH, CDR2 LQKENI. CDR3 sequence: CASSQSGTDTQYF. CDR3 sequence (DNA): TGTGCCAGCTCACAGTCTGGCACAGATACGCAGTATTTT.

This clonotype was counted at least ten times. This CDR3 reads CASSSTGTGRGYTF. The CDR3 DNA reads as TGCGCCAGCAGCTCAACCGGCACAGGGAGAGGCTACACCTTC. This rearrangement joins TRBV5-1 to TRBJ1-2, with a possible D match to TRBD1 (6 bases). Germline values: CDR1 SGHRS, CDR2 YFSETQ. V gave up 3 bases and J gave up 8 bases, with 17 bases separating them. CDR3 length equals 14 residues.

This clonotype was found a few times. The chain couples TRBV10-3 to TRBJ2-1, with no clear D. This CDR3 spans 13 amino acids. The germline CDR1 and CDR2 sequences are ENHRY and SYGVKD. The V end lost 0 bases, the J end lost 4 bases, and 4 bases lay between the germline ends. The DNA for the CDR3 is TGTGCCATCAGTGAGTCTACTTACAATGAGCAGTTCTTC. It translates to CAISESTYNEQFF.

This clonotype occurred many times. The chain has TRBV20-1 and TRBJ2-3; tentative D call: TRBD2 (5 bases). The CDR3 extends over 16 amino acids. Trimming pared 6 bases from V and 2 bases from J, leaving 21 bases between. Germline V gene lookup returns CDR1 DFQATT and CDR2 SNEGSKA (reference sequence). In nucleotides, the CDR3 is TGCAGTGCCCTCGGTGCACGATCAGCGGACACAGATACGCAGTATTTT. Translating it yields CSALGARSADTDTQYF.

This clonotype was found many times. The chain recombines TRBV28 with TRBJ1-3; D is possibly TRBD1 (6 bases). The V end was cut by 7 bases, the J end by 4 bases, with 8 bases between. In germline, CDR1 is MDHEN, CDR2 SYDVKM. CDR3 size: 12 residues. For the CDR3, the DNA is TGTGCCAGCAAGGGGGACGGAAACACCATATATTTT. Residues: CASKGDGNTIYF. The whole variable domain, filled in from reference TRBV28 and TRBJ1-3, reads DVKVTQSSRYLVKRTGEKVFLECVQDMDHENMFWYRQDPGLGLRLIYFSYDVKMKEKGDIPEGYSVSREKKERFSLILESASTNQTSMYLCASKGDGNTIYFGEGSWLTVV.

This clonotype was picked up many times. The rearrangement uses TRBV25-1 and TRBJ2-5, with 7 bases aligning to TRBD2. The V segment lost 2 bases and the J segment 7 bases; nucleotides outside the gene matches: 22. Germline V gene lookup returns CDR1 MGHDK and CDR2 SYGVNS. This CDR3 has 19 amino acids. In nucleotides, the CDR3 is TGTGCCAGCAGTGAACAGGGAGGGGCGGTATTATCCTCCCCTACGACCCAGTACTTC. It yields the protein CASSEQGGAVLSSPTTQYF. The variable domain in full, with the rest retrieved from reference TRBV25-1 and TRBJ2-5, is EADIYQTPRYLVIGTGKKITLECSQTMGHDKMYWYQQDPGMELHLIHYSYGVNSTEKGDLSSESTVSRIRTEHFPLTLESARPSHTSQYLCASSEQGGAVLSSPTTQYFGPGTRLLVL.

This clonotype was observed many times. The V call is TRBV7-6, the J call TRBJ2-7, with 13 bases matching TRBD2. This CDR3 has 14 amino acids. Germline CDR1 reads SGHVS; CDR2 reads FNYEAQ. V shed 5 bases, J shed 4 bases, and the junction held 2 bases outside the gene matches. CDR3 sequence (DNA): TGTGCCAGCAGCCTGGGACTAGCGGGGTACGAGCAGTACTTC. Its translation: CASSLGLAGYEQYF.

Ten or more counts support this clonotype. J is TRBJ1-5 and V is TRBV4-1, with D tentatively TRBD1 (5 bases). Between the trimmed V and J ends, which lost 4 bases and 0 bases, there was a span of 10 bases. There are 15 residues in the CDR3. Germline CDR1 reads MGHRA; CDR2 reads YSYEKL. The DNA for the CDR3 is TGCGCCAGCAGCCCGAGGGACGATAGCAATCAGCCCCAGCATTTT. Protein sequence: CASSPRDDSNQPQHF.

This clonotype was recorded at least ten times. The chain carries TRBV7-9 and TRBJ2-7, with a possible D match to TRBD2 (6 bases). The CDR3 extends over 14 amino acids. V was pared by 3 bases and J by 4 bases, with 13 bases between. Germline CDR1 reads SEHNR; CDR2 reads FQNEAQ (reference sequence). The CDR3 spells CASSFGGFRYEQYF. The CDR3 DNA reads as TGTGCCAGCAGCTTTGGGGGGTTTCGGTACGAGCAGTACTTC.

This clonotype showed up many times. In DNA form, the CDR3 reads TGTGCCAGCAGCGTAGTGGGTAGCGGGAGTCTTTCCTACAATGAGCAGTTCTTC. Protein sequence: CASSVVGSGSLSYNEQFF. V usage is TRBV9 and J usage is TRBJ2-1; 9 bases fit TRBD2. The CDR3 covers 18 residues. The germline CDR1 and CDR2 sequences are SGDLS and YYNGEE. V was clipped by 0 bases and J by 1 base; unmatched bases: 8.

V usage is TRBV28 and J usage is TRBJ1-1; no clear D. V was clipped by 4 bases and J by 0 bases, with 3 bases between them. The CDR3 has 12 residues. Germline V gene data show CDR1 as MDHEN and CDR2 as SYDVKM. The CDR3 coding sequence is TGTGCCAGCAGTTCAGTGAACACTGAAGCTTTCTTT. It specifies CASSSVNTEAFF.

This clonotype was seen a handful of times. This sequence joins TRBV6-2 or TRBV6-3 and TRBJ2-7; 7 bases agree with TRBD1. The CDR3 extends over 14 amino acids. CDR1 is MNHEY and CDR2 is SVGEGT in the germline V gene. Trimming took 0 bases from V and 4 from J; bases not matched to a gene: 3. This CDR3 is CASSYSQGLYEQYF. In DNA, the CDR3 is TGTGCCAGCAGTTACTCACAGGGGTTGTACGAGCAGTACTTC.

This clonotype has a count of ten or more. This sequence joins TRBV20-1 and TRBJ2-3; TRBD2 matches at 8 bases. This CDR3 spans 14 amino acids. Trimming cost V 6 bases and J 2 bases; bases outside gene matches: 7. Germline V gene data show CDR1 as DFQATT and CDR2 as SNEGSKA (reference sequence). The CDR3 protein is CSASTSGHTDTQYF. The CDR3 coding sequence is TGCAGTGCATCTACTAGCGGCCACACAGATACGCAGTATTTT.

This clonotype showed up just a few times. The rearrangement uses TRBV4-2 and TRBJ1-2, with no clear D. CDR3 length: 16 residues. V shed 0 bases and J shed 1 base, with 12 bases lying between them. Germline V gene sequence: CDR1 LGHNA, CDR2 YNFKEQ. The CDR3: CASSQEGTFSNYGYTF. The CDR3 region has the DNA TGTGCCAGCAGCCAAGAGGGAACATTTAGTAACTATGGCTACACCTTC.

In nucleotides, the CDR3 is TGTGCCAGCAGCTGGGGGACAAACCGGGAGACAGATACGCAGTATTTT. Its translation: CASSWGTNRETDTQYF. This rearrangement joins TRBV5-4 to TRBJ2-3; tentatively, D is TRBD1 or TRBD2 (6 bases each). The CDR3 extends over 16 amino acids. Trimming took 3 bases from V and 3 from J, leaving 17 bases between them. CDR1 and CDR2 (germline): SGHNT, YYREEE (reference sequence).

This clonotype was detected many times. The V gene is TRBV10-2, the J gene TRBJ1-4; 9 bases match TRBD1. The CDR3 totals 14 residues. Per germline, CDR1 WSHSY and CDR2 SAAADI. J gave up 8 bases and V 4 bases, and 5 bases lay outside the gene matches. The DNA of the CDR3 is TGCGCCAGCAGTGCCGGGACAGGGTACGAAAAACTGTTTTTT. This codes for CASSAGTGYEKLFF.

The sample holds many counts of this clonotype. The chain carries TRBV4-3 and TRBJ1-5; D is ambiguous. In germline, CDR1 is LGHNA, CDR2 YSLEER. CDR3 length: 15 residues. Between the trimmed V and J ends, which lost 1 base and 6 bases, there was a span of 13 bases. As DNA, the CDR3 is TGCGCCAGCAGCCAAGCGGTAGGGTCCGGTCAGCCCCAGCATTTT. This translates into CASSQAVGSGQPQHF.

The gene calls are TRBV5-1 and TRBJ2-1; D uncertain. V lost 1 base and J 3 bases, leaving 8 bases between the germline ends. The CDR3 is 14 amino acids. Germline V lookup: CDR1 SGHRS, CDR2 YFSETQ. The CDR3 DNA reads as TGCGCCAGCAGCTTGCAACAAATCTACAATGAGCAGTTCTTC. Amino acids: CASSLQQIYNEQFF.

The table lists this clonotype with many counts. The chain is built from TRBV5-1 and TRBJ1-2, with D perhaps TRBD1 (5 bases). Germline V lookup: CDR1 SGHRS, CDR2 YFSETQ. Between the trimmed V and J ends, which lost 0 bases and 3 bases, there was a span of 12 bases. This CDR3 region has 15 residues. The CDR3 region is CASSLARGGDYGYTF. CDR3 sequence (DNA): TGCGCCAGCAGCTTGGCGAGGGGAGGGGACTATGGCTACACCTTC.

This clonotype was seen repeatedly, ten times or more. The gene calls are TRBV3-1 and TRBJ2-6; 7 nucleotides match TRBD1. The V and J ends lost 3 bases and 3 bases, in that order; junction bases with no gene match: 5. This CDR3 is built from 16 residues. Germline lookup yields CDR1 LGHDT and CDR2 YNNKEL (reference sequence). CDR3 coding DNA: TGTGCCAGCAGCCAGAACAGGGGAAGTGGGGCCAACGTCCTGACTTTC. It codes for CASSQNRGSGANVLTF.

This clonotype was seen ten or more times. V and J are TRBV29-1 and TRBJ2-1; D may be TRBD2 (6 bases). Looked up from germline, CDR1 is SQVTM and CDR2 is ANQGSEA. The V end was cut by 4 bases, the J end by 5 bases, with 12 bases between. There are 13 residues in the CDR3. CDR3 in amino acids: CSVGGLANNEQFF. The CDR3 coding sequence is TGCAGCGTTGGGGGACTGGCGAACAATGAGCAGTTCTTC.